The 18 T cell receptor beta chains given below trace back to one sample, sequenced in a study of blood T cells in healthy people across ages. Primed by a sample-barcoded 5' primer and a J-beta primer mix, a second PCR proceeded for about 7 to 11 cycles. TCRdb itself ran the 5' RACE reads through MiXCR, one entry per CDR3 protein. The sample lists about 930,000 distinct CDR3 sequences; 29% were seen once. This sample also belongs to another study, concerning T cells of mothers and their children.

Sequenced sample: blood. The source of these receptors is a middle-aged woman in good health.

This clonotype was found a few times. The chain has TRBV7-9 and TRBJ1-1; a possible D gene is TRBD1 (5 bases). V was shortened by 3 bases and J by 8 bases, with 16 bases between the two germline ends. The CDR3 covers 14 residues. Germline CDR1 SEHNR, CDR2 FQNEAQ (reference sequence). This chain's CDR3 is CASSFSYGASEAFF. The CDR3 coding sequence is TGTGCCAGCAGCTTTTCTTACGGGGCCTCAGAAGCTTTCTTT.

This clonotype was seen only a few times. J is TRBJ2-2 and V is TRBV12-3 or TRBV12-4, with D possibly being TRBD2 (5 bases). This CDR3 is 15 amino acids long. Trimming left V 6 bases short and J 5 bases short, with 16 bases between. The CDR3 region is CASRRRGAMTGELFF. The CDR3 coding sequence is TGTGCCAGCAGGCGCCGGGGAGCGATGACCGGGGAGCTGTTTTTT.

The sample holds a few counts of this clonotype. The chain is built from TRBV2 and TRBJ2-3, with 9 bases fitting TRBD1. CDR1 SNHLY and CDR2 FYNNEI come from the germline V gene. CDR3 length equals 15 residues. J was trimmed by 6 bases and V by 4 bases; bases with no gene match: 8. The CDR3 bases are TGTGCCAGCAGTGGTACAGGGGGCAGGGTGGATACGCAGTATTTT. Protein product: CASSGTGGRVDTQYF.

V gene TRBV15 combines with J gene TRBJ2-2; D is undetermined. V was trimmed by 10 bases and J by 5 bases, leaving 8 bases between them. This CDR3 has 11 residues. Germline CDR1 LNHNV, CDR2 YYDKDF (reference sequence). CDR3 region: CASGRTGELFF. Here the CDR3 DNA reads TGTGCCAGCGGAAGGACCGGGGAGCTGTTTTTT.

CDR3 in amino acids: CASSVRQGILASGGEQYF. CDR3 DNA sequence: TGTGCCAGCAGCGTTCGACAGGGGATACTAGCGTCGGGAGGGGAGCAGTACTTC. The V call is TRBV5-5, the J call TRBJ2-7, with D possibly being TRBD1 or TRBD2 (8 bases each). Germline lookup yields CDR1 SGHKS and CDR2 YYEKEE (reference sequence). The CDR3 loop spans 18 amino acids. V lost 4 bases and J lost 7, with 30 bases in between.

This clonotype was observed once. A much more abundant neighbour one base away suggests this may be a read error. The chain employs TRBV9 and TRBJ2-5; D unresolved. V was trimmed by 0 bases and J by 2 bases, leaving 11 bases between them. Germline V CDR1 and CDR2: SGDLS, YYNGEE. This CDR3 is 15 amino acids long. CDR3 coding DNA: TGTGCCAGCAGCGTAGTGGGTGGCGAACAAGAGACCCAGTACTTC. Protein: CASSVVGGEQETQYF.

The V gene is TRBV7-9, the J gene TRBJ1-1, with D maybe TRBD1 (5 bases). The CDR3 consists of 15 residues. Trimming removed 8 bases from V and 6 bases from J, with 22 bases in between. Germline-derived CDR1 and CDR2 are SEHNR and FQNEAQ (reference sequence). CDR3 DNA: TGTGCCAGCTATGCCTTAGGGGCAGGAATCCCTGAAGCTTTCTTT. Amino acids: CASYALGAGIPEAFF.

Note on this clonotype: A much bigger clone sits one base away, suggesting this may be a read error. The genes are TRBV9 and TRBJ2-4, with a possible D match to TRBD1 (5 bases). The J call may be faulty, since TRBJ2-7 better matches the DNA end. The CDR3 loop spans 14 amino acids. Germline assignment: CDR1 SGDLS and CDR2 YYNGEE. The CDR3 nucleotides are TGTGCCGGCAGCGTAGCCAGGGTTGACGACGAGCAGTACTTC. This translates into CAGSVARVDDEQYF.

Concerning this clonotype: A much larger clone differs from this one at a single base, so this may be a read error. The rearrangement links TRBV10-2 to TRBJ1-4, with D possibly TRBD1 on 5 matching bases. V was cut by 6 bases and J by 7 bases, with 15 bases left in between. The CDR3 extends over 14 amino acids. CDR1 and CDR2 from the germline V gene are WSHSY and SAAADI. The CDR3 bases are TGCGCCAGCAGGGACCCAGGGTACGGTGAAAAACTGTTTTTT. Translation: CASRDPGYGEKLFF.

As concerns this clonotype: An end of the junction does not agree with germline; a read error may underlie this. The chain combines TRBV5-6 with TRBJ2-4, with 7 bases fitting TRBD1. Per the germline V gene, CDR1 is SGHDT and CDR2 is YYEEEE. The CDR3 has 18 amino acids. The CDR3 nucleotides are TGTGCCAGCAGCCCTAGTTGGGCGACAGGGTTTGCCAAAGACATTCAGTACTTC. Amino acid sequence: CASSPSWATGFAKDIQYF.

This clonotype was detected ten times or more. The chain links TRBV4-1 to TRBJ2-7; the D is unclear. The germline V and J ends were trimmed by 0 bases and 1 base, with 4 bases remaining between them. There are 13 residues in the CDR3. The germline V gene has CDR1 MGHRA and CDR2 YSYEKL. The CDR3 here is CASSQEISYEQYF. CDR3 DNA sequence: TGCGCCAGCAGCCAAGAAATATCCTACGAGCAGTACTTC.

The genes are TRBV18 and TRBJ1-1, with 9 bases aligning to TRBD1. Germline V lookup: CDR1 KGHSH, CDR2 LQKENI. Losses at the gene ends were 1 base for V and 8 bases for J; bases not matched to a gene: 11. This CDR3 has 16 residues. The CDR3 sequence is CASSPLGQGSMGEAFF. The CDR3 bases are TGTGCCAGCTCACCACTGGGACAGGGAAGTATGGGAGAAGCTTTCTTT.

This clonotype was counted between two and nine times. This may arise from a read error, as a much more abundant clone is one base away. CDR3 in amino acids: CASSPPPVSSTDTQYF. The CDR3 nucleotides are TGTGCCAGCTCACCACCCCCCGTCTCTAGCACAGATACGCAGTATTTT. The J gene is TRBJ2-3, the V gene TRBV18; D call uncertain. Germline V lookup: CDR1 KGHSH, CDR2 LQKENI. CDR3 length: 16 residues. The germline V and J ends were trimmed by 0 bases and 0 bases, with 10 bases remaining between them.

The CDR3 DNA is TGTGCCAGCAGCCCGCAACTAGCGGGGCCATACGAGCAGTACTTC. Translation gives CASSPQLAGPYEQYF. This chain uses TRBV12-3 or TRBV12-4 with TRBJ2-7; 10 nucleotides align to TRBD2. V lost 6 bases, J lost 4 bases, and 9 bases stayed unmatched. The CDR3 is made up of 15 amino acids.

The chain carries TRBV11-2 and TRBJ1-2; D remains ambiguous. This CDR3 is 13 amino acids long. Germline assignment: CDR1 SGHAT and CDR2 FQNNGV. V lost 5 bases to trimming and J lost 6 bases, with 13 bases between them. Written as DNA, the CDR3 is TGTGCCAGCAGCCCCAGGCGATTGAATGGCTACACCTTC. Its translation: CASSPRRLNGYTF. Supplemented by reference TRBV11-2 and TRBJ1-2, the full variable domain reads EAGVAQSPRYKIIEKRQSVAFWCNPISGHATLYWYQQILGQGPKLLIQFQNNGVVDDSQLPKDRFSAERLKGVDSTLKIQPAKLEDSAVYLCASSPRRLNGYTFGSGTRLTVV.

Concerning this clonotype itself: A clone one base away is much larger, so this may be a read error. The chain uses TRBV6-5 and TRBJ1-5; 9 bases match TRBD1. CDR1 and CDR2 (germline): MNHEY, SVGAGI. The CDR3 has 18 amino acids. The CDR3 is CASSYQHLDRGSNRPQHF. The DNA of the CDR3 is TGTGCCAGCAGTTATCAACACCTGGACAGGGGAAGCAATCGGCCCCAGCATTTT.

This clonotype was picked up many times. The rearrangement uses TRBV20-1 and TRBJ2-1; D is possibly TRBD2 (6 bases). Trimming shortened V by 6 bases and J by 9 bases, and 18 bases separated the two germline ends. The CDR3 sequence is 13 residues long. Germline V gives CDR1 DFQATT, CDR2 SNEGSKA (reference sequence). In DNA form, the CDR3 reads TGCAGTGCAGGGCGCCCGGGGGTAGGTGAGCAGTTCTTC. Translation gives CSAGRPGVGEQFF.

This clonotype was counted at least ten times. J is TRBJ2-6 and V is TRBV20-1; D not resolved. The CDR3 totals 13 residues. V lost 2 bases and J lost 1, with 3 bases in between. Per germline, CDR1 DFQATT and CDR2 SNEGSKA (reference sequence). Here the CDR3 reads CSARPSGANVLTF. CDR3 coding DNA: TGCAGTGCTAGACCATCTGGGGCCAACGTCCTGACTTTC.